A selection of T cell receptor beta chains follows, all from one sample in a study of T cell responses to AZD1222 COVID-19 vaccine. Measured with immunoSEQ multiplex PCR; TCRdb has only the in-frame clones, and not every one. Altogether 150,000 or so clones are present, about 87% being singletons, with the ten largest covering approximately 3.1%. Source: peripheral blood, taken on day 0 of MenACWY control vaccination. These receptors all stem from an adult in good health. Each CDR3 is given with its conserved first and last residue. The order of the fields is J gene, D gene, clone size, V gene, CDR3 protein, CDR3 DNA. The D gene is left open where the match is weak. Not every row has a clone size; where given, it reads once, few, many or a size class.

TRBJ1-1	-	once	TRBV10-3	CAISDMQGTEAFF	TGTGCCATCAGTGATATGCAGGGGACCGAAGCTTTCTTT
TRBJ1-1	-	once	TRBV7-2	CASSLDTGGTEAFF	TGTGCCAGCAGCTTAGATACTGGGGGGACTGAAGCTTTCTTT
TRBJ2-3	-	-	TRBV27	CASSFARAPDTQYF	TGTGCCAGCAGTTTTGCCAGGGCCCCAGATACGCAGTATTTT
TRBJ1-6	-	-	TRBV28	CASTRGGVADSPLHF	TGTGCCAGCACCCGCGGCGGGGTAGCTGATTCACCCCTCCACTTT
TRBJ2-7	TRBD1	-	TRBV28	CASSYSGTGAHEQYF	TGTGCCAGCAGTTACTCCGGGACAGGGGCCCACGAGCAGTACTTC
TRBJ1-3	-	-	TRBV4-3	CASSQAALTGDTIYF	TGCGCCAGCAGCCAAGCGGCACTGACCGGAGACACCATATATTTT
TRBJ2-7	-	few	TRBV7-8	CASSLARASYEQYF	TGTGCCAGCAGCTTAGCCAGAGCCTCCTACGAGCAGTACTTC
TRBJ1-1	-	-	TRBV16	CASSQSAGEGNTEAFF	TGTGCCAGCAGCCAATCAGCAGGCGAGGGGAACACTGAAGCTTTCTTT
TRBJ1-2	-	-	TRBV18	CASSQGGANYGYTF	TGTGCCAGCTCACAAGGGGGAGCTAACTATGGCTACACCTTC
TRBJ1-2	-	-	TRBV15	CATSREQQPIYGYTF	TGTGCCACCAGCAGAGAGCAACAGCCGATCTATGGCTACACCTTC
TRBJ1-2	TRBD1	-	TRBV19	CASANTGEVYGYTF	TGTGCCAGTGCTAATACAGGGGAGGTCTATGGCTACACCTTC
TRBJ1-1	TRBD1	-	TRBV27	CASSLGGQGFWNTEAFF	TGTGCCAGCAGTTTGGGGGGACAGGGATTTTGGAACACTGAAGCTTTCTTT
TRBJ1-5	-	-	TRBV19	CASSFRGDQPQHF	TGTGCCAGTAGTTTCAGGGGTGATCAGCCCCAGCATTTT
TRBJ2-7	-	-	TRBV7-2	CASSLAGSYEQYF	TGTGCCAGCAGCTTAGCAGGCTCCTACGAGCAGTACTTC
TRBJ1-1	-	-	TRBV25-1	CASRGWRMNTEAFF	TGTGCCAGCAGGGGTTGGAGGATGAACACTGAAGCTTTCTTT
TRBJ1-6	TRBD1	-	TRBV7-2	CASSIRGPSGEGNNSPLHF	TGTGCCAGCAGCATCAGGGGGCCTTCGGGAGAGGGGAATAATTCACCCCTCCACTTT
TRBJ1-2	TRBD1	-	TRBV6-5	CASSPPTDRGHGYTF	TGTGCCAGCAGCCCACCGACCGACAGGGGCCATGGCTACACCTTC
TRBJ2-2	-	-	TRBV27	CASSFKTGELFF	TGTGCCAGCAGTTTCAAGACCGGGGAGCTGTTTTTT
TRBJ2-6	TRBD1	-	TRBV23-1	CASSRSSGTGGSGANVLTF	TGCGCCAGCAGTCGGTCATCCGGGACAGGGGGGTCCGGGGCCAACGTCCTGACTTTC
TRBJ2-3	-	-	TRBV4-1	CASSPEGQYTDTQYF	TGCGCCAGCAGTCCGGAGGGACAGTACACAGATACGCAGTATTTT
TRBJ1-2	TRBD1	-	TRBV19	CASSTRDRGDYGYTF	TGTGCCAGTAGTACCCGGGACAGGGGGGACTATGGCTACACCTTC
TRBJ1-1	-	-	TRBV7-9	CASSLLENTEAFF	TGTGCCAGCAGCTTACTGGAAAACACTGAAGCTTTCTTT
TRBJ1-1	-	-	TRBV6-5	CANRQNMNTEAFF	TGTGCCAACCGACAGAACATGAACACTGAAGCTTTCTTT
TRBJ2-7	-	-	TRBV4-2	CASSQVGGLSSYEQYF	TGTGCCAGCAGCCAAGTTGGTGGGCTTAGCTCCTACGAGCAGTACTTC
TRBJ2-7	TRBD1	-	TRBV12-3/TRBV12-4	CASSTLRDSLQYF	TGTGCCAGCAGTACACTAAGGGACAGTCTCCAGTACTTC
TRBJ2-2	-	-	TRBV6-5	CASSGGQVPQELFF	TGTGCCAGCAGCGGGGGACAAGTCCCTCAGGAGCTGTTTTTT
TRBJ1-1	-	-	TRBV9	CASSPITGTMNTEAFF	TGTGCCAGCAGCCCGATCACCGGGACAATGAACACTGAAGCTTTCTTT
TRBJ2-7	-	-	TRBV7-2	CASSWGVFREQYF	TGTGCCAGCAGCTGGGGGGTCTTTCGCGAGCAGTACTTC
TRBJ1-5	TRBD1	-	TRBV15	CATSRIGQGTNQPQHF	TGTGCCACCAGCAGAATCGGACAGGGAACCAATCAGCCCCAGCATTTT
TRBJ2-5	-	-	TRBV27	CASSPRGFSETQYF	TGTGCCAGCAGTCCCCGGGGGTTTTCAGAGACCCAGTACTTC
TRBJ1-3	-	-	TRBV9	CASSAVGQTGNTIYF	TGTGCCAGCAGCGCCGTAGGGCAGACCGGAAACACCATATATTTT
TRBJ1-5	-	-	TRBV27	CASSPGWVLGGRNQPQHF	TGTGCCAGCAGTCCAGGATGGGTTTTGGGGGGGCGAAATCAGCCCCAGCATTTT
TRBJ1-1	TRBD1	-	TRBV18	CASSPTGTGRGTEAFF	TGTGCCAGCTCACCGACAGGGACAGGGAGGGGCACTGAAGCTTTCTTT
TRBJ2-5	TRBD1	-	TRBV6-5	CASSITGGETQYF	TGTGCCAGCAGCATTACAGGGGGAGAGACCCAGTACTTC
TRBJ2-6	-	-	TRBV7-2	CASSLVHAGRPSGANVLTF	TGTGCCAGCAGCTTAGTTCACGCAGGGAGGCCCTCTGGGGCCAACGTCCTGACTTTC
TRBJ1-2	-	-	TRBV24-1	CATSLSKGHGYTF	TGTGCCACCAGTCTATCGAAAGGGCATGGCTACACCTTC
TRBJ1-1	-	-	TRBV24-1	CATPTHFNTEAFF	TGTGCCACCCCGACCCACTTTAACACTGAAGCTTTCTTT
TRBJ1-5	TRBD1	-	TRBV27	CASSTGGWQPQHF	TGTGCCAGCAGTACAGGGGGATGGCAGCCCCAGCATTTT
TRBJ2-5	-	-	TRBV10-3	CAISQRGVETQYF	TGTGCCATCAGTCAAAGGGGAGTTGAGACCCAGTACTTC
TRBJ1-2	-	-	TRBV24-1	CATSDGGRTLGGYTF	TGTGCCACCAGTGATGGGGGACGGACCCTCGGCGGCTACACCTTC
TRBJ2-7	TRBD1	-	TRBV27	CASSQGAGPFYEQYF	TGTGCCAGCAGCCAGGGGGCAGGCCCCTTCTACGAGCAGTACTTC
TRBJ1-4	-	-	TRBV6-5	CASSLEFNEKLFF	TGTGCCAGCAGTCTTGAATTTAATGAAAAACTGTTTTTT
TRBJ2-3	-	-	TRBV4-3	CASSQEPRTDTQYF	TGCGCCAGCAGCCAAGAGCCACGCACAGATACGCAGTATTTT
TRBJ2-4	-	-	TRBV5-1	CASSRNSRGENIQYF	TGCGCCAGCAGCCGTAATTCACGCGGGGAAAACATTCAGTACTTC